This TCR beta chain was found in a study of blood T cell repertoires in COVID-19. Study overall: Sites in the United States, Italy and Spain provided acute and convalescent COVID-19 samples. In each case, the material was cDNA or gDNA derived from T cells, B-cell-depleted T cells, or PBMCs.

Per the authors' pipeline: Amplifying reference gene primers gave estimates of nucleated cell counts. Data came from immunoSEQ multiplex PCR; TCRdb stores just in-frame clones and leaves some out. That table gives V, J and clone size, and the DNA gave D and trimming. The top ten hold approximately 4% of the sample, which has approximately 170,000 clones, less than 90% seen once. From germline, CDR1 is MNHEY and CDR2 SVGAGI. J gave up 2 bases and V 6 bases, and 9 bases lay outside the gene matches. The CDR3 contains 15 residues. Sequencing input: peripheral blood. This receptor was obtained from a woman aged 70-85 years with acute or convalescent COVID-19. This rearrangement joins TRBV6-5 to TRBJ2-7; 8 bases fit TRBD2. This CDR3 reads CASRRTSGQTYEQYF. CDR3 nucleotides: TGTGCCAGCAGGCGTACTAGCGGTCAAACCTACGAGCAGTACTTC.